This is a list of T cell receptor beta chains from one sample in a study of cytomegalovirus exposure and HLA in healthy donors. This table comes from immunoSEQ multiplex PCR, and its TCRdb copy is limited to in-frame clones, with some not included. Found here are about 160,000 clones, about 76% of them singletons; the top ten hold approximately 2%. Sequencing was performed on PBMCs. The receptors shown here come from a female donor in good health and CMV-seronegative. Each CDR3 is given with its conserved first and last residue. A D gene is named only where the DNA matches it firmly. Clone size is given for some rows only: seen once, a few or many times, or a class if the clone is expanded.

j_gene	d_gene	v_gene	abundance	CDR3aa	CDR3nt
TRBJ1-1	.	TRBV2	.	CASSVYTGRTEAFF	TGTGCCAGCAGTGTTTACACAGGGAGAACTGAAGCTTTCTTT
TRBJ1-3	.	TRBV27	.	CASSQKYSGNTIYF	TGTGCCAGCAGTCAGAAATACTCTGGAAACACCATATATTTT
TRBJ1-5	.	TRBV9	.	CASSQTNQPQHF	TGTGCCAGCAGCCAAACTAATCAGCCCCAGCATTTT
TRBJ1-2	TRBD1	TRBV5-4	.	CASSPGQGRDTF	TGTGCCAGCAGCCCAGGACAGGGGCGAGATACCTTC
TRBJ2-1	.	TRBV9	.	CASSMGGTYNEQFF	TGTGCCAGCAGCATGGGCGGGACCTACAATGAGCAGTTCTTC
TRBJ2-3	.	TRBV2	.	CASTSVRASDTQYF	TGTGCCAGCACCAGCGTTCGAGCTAGCGATACGCAGTATTTT
TRBJ1-1	TRBD1	TRBV6-6	few	CASSYMDRPLEAFF	TGTGCCAGCAGTTATATGGACAGGCCCTTAGAAGCTTTCTTT
TRBJ2-1	.	TRBV18	once	CASSPPGGADYNEQFF	TGTGCCAGCTCACCACCGGGGGGGGCGGACTACAATGAGCAGTTCTTC
TRBJ1-6	.	TRBV10-3	few	CATSWEGDSPLHF	TGTGCCACCAGTTGGGAAGGGGATTCACCCCTCCACTTT
TRBJ2-4	TRBD1	TRBV10-2	few	CASRMIGTGEKNIQSF	TGCGCCAGCAGAATGATCGGGACAGGGGAAAAAAACATTCAGTCCTTC
TRBJ2-3	.	TRBV6-6	.	CASSYGQGPNTQYF	TGTGCCAGCAGTTACGGGCAGGGGCCCAATACGCAGTATTTT
TRBJ1-1	TRBD1	TRBV30	few	CAWSADRGDPEAFF	TGTGCCTGGAGCGCGGACAGGGGGGACCCTGAAGCTTTCTTT
TRBJ1-5	.	TRBV12-2	.	CASRLFAGDQPQHF	TGTGCAAGTCGCTTATTTGCGGGAGATCAGCCCCAGCATTTT
TRBJ1-1	TRBD1	TRBV5-1	few	CASSPFGTGNAEAFF	TGCGCCAGCAGCCCTTTCGGGACAGGGAATGCTGAAGCTTTCTTT
TRBJ2-1	.	TRBV6-5	.	CASRDFNEQFF	TGTGCCAGCCGGGATTTCAATGAGCAGTTCTTC
TRBJ2-2	TRBD2	TRBV19	.	CASSVPGLAGGGELFF	TGTGCCAGTAGTGTTCCGGGACTAGCGGGAGGCGGGGAGCTGTTTTTT
TRBJ2-7	TRBD2	TRBV7-3	once	CATGAGLASVDEQYF	TGTGCCACAGGGGCGGGACTAGCGTCGGTCGACGAGCAGTACTTC
TRBJ1-1	TRBD1	TRBV19	.	CASSIEDRVNTEAFF	TGTGCCAGTAGTATAGAGGACAGGGTGAACACTGAAGCTTTCTTT
TRBJ1-5	.	TRBV30	.	CAWSAHQGFVGNQPQHF	TGTGCCTGGAGTGCCCATCAGGGGTTCGTTGGCAATCAGCCCCAGCATTTT
TRBJ2-7	TRBD2	TRBV6-1	.	CASSGGGEQYF	TGTGCCAGCAGTGGGGGGGGCGAGCAGTACTTC
TRBJ2-6	.	TRBV20-1	.	CSASGANVLTF	TGCAGTGCCAGTGGGGCCAACGTCCTGACTTTC
TRBJ1-5	TRBD1	TRBV5-6	.	CASSQMSGGRVMNQPQHF	TGTGCCAGCAGCCAGATGTCAGGGGGCAGGGTTATGAATCAGCCCCAGCATTTT
TRBJ1-2	.	TRBV18	once	CASSPTGESDGYTF	TGTGCCAGCTCACCGACAGGAGAGTCGGATGGCTACACCTTC
TRBJ2-7	TRBD2	TRBV25-1	.	CASSVAGGASYEQYF	TGTGCCAGCAGTGTAGCGGGAGGGGCCTCCTACGAGCAGTACTTC